This is a list of T cell receptor beta chains from one sample in a study of CD8 T cells in ankylosing spondylitis. TCRdb redid the calling of the 5' RACE reads with MiXCR, one entry per CDR3 protein. The table shows approximately 440,000 distinct CDR3 sequences, with 17% occurring only once. The sample consisted of blood, either unsorted or a sorted T cell fraction (not recorded which). The receptors were gathered from a male donor with ankylosing spondylitis. CDR3s leave out the opening cysteine and the closing phenylalanine or tryptophan.

V gene,CDR3 protein
TRBV2,ASSVVGNEQF
TRBV20-1,SASSFDRSWETQY
TRBV12-3/TRBV12-4,ASRGRDAANYGYT
TRBV11-2,ASSPGVKTDTQY
TRBV12-3/TRBV12-4,ASSLSGMAKNIQY
TRBV11-3,ASSTNTYEQY
TRBV20-1,SARWPSGEKLF
TRBV10-3,ATSPSKRQGPTEAF
TRBV2,ASSASGEGYNEQF
TRBV4-1,ASSQVASGRGNEQF
TRBV19,ASSSLAGGLNEQF
TRBV11-2,ASSLDGGPYEQY
TRBV15,ATSRADSPYPTDTQY
TRBV29-1,SVERRRGPMGNTEAF
TRBV5-6,ASSKRTGLNQPQH
TRBV9,ASSVEPGTQPQH
TRBV20-1,SASGGSLINYGYT
TRBV10-3,AISGTSGDTQY
TRBV7-7,ASSPGSAGAVDTQY
TRBV7-9,ASRPAGDPPPGELF
TRBV2,ASNLLDNEKLF
TRBV30,AWLFGGTEAF
TRBV12-3/TRBV12-4,ASSLAQGGTHNEQF
TRBV20-1,SAQPGQGSTEQY
TRBV12-3/TRBV12-4,ASKGASNQPQH
TRBV7-2,ASSFSGRADNEQF
TRBV5-1,ASSLAQIKDTQY
TRBV12-3/TRBV12-4,ASSSKRDSSYNEQF
TRBV12-3/TRBV12-4,ASSLDPAGGQY
TRBV20-1,SAILYINTEAF
TRBV20-1,SARAPGMGEKLF
TRBV11-1,ASSPTGVSSYNEQF
TRBV6-1,ASRSSLNTEAF
TRBV12-3/TRBV12-4,ASSFRNGQGPEKLF
TRBV19,ASTTGGANYGYT
TRBV10-3,AISEATKNTEAF
TRBV5-1,ASSLAGRDEQF
TRBV6-1,ASKGQGARGETQY
TRBV3-1,ASSQRGTGPGRQETQY
TRBV3-1,ASSQGAPGHREGTEAF
TRBV28,AGGRRDNEQF
TRBV10-2,ASTVGGPYEQY
TRBV29-1,SGRDSLNEKLF
TRBV7-9,ASSLGLAGGTDTQY
TRBV7-9,ASSLAASGRYTQY
TRBV7-8,ASSPLVGIDEQY
TRBV6-4,ASSDSITGRSSYNEQF
TRBV6-2/TRBV6-3,ASRGGSTGANVLT
TRBV11-2,ASSPGQRTEAF
TRBV7-9,ASSLGAGGRDTQY